This is a list of T cell receptor beta chains from one sample in a study of T cell repertoires in cytomegalovirus infection. TCRdb passed the reads through MiXCR, listing each CDR3 protein once. Here the sample spans hundreds of thousands of distinct CDR3 sequences, 32% being singletons. These receptors' targets are unknown. The sample in question was cultured CD8+ T cells from PBMCs, obtained from culture after CMV antigen stimulation. These receptors were obtained from a human donor in good health (CMV status not recorded). Some clones in this sample may be carry-over from other donors' samples. Both conserved end residues are part of each CDR3. Each record gives: D gene, J gene, clone size, V gene, CDR3 DNA, CDR3 protein. D genes are given only for firm matches. Clone size is not always given. Where it is, it says once, few, many or a class for expanded clones.

d_gene: TRBD2
j_gene: TRBJ2-1
abundance: many
v_gene: TRBV7-6
CDR3nt: TGTGCCAGCAGCTTTTGGGGAGGGCCCAAGGCCTACAATGAGCAGTTCTTC
CDR3aa: CASSFWGGPKAYNEQFF

d_gene: .
j_gene: TRBJ1-5
abundance: .
v_gene: TRBV20-1
CDR3nt: TGCAGTGCCGGCGACGGCAATCAGCCCCAGCATTTT
CDR3aa: CSAGDGNQPQHF

d_gene: TRBD1
j_gene: TRBJ2-7
abundance: .
v_gene: TRBV6-1
CDR3nt: TGTGCCGGGGATCAGGGGGATGACTACGAGCAGTACTTC
CDR3aa: CAGDQGDDYEQYF

d_gene: TRBD1
j_gene: TRBJ1-2
abundance: few
v_gene: TRBV10-2
CDR3nt: TGCGCCAGCAGTGAGTCAGGCAGGGGGATCTATGGCTACACCTTC
CDR3aa: CASSESGRGIYGYTF

d_gene: .
j_gene: TRBJ2-3
abundance: .
v_gene: TRBV5-1
CDR3nt: TGCGCCAGCAGCTTGGAACTAGCCGCCGCAGATACGCAGTATTTT
CDR3aa: CASSLELAAADTQYF

d_gene: .
j_gene: TRBJ1-2
abundance: few
v_gene: TRBV6-2/TRBV6-3
CDR3nt: TGTGCCAGCAGTTACTCGCCCGGGGCTGACTATGGCTACACCTTC
CDR3aa: CASSYSPGADYGYTF

d_gene: .
j_gene: TRBJ1-4
abundance: .
v_gene: TRBV6-1
CDR3nt: TGTGCCAGCAGTGAATTCCTCCGAGGGGGGCCAGGGCTGCGAACTAATGAAAAACTGTTTTTT
CDR3aa: CASSEFLRGGPGLRTNEKLFF

d_gene: TRBD1
j_gene: TRBJ1-1
abundance: few
v_gene: TRBV12-3/TRBV12-4
CDR3nt: TGTGCCAGCAGTGTATTCGGACAGGGCACTGAAGCTTTCTTT
CDR3aa: CASSVFGQGTEAFF

d_gene: TRBD1
j_gene: TRBJ2-4
abundance: .
v_gene: TRBV5-4
CDR3nt: TGTGCCAGCAGCTTGGAAGGACAGGGGACGGGTGCCAAAAACATTCAGTACTTC
CDR3aa: CASSLEGQGTGAKNIQYF

d_gene: TRBD1
j_gene: TRBJ1-2
abundance: .
v_gene: TRBV7-9
CDR3nt: TGTGCCAGCAGCTTAGCCCCAGGGGACAGCCGATCTAACTATGGCTACGCCTTC
CDR3aa: CASSLAPGDSRSNYGYAF

d_gene: .
j_gene: TRBJ1-2
abundance: .
v_gene: TRBV7-6
CDR3nt: TGTGCCAGCAGCGTAACAGAGAGGGGTAGCCTTGCTAACTATGGCTACACCTTC
CDR3aa: CASSVTERGSLANYGYTF

d_gene: TRBD2
j_gene: TRBJ2-3
abundance: many
v_gene: TRBV7-6
CDR3nt: TGTGCCAGCAGCTTGTTGACTAGCGGGGATCGCACAGATACGCAGTATTTT
CDR3aa: CASSLLTSGDRTDTQYF

d_gene: TRBD2
j_gene: TRBJ2-1
abundance: .
v_gene: TRBV6-1
CDR3nt: TGTGCCAGCAGTGAAACTAGCGGGGGGCTCTACAATGAGCAGTTCTTC
CDR3aa: CASSETSGGLYNEQFF

d_gene: TRBD1
j_gene: TRBJ2-3
abundance: many
v_gene: TRBV7-8
CDR3nt: TGTGCCAGCAGCCACCCCGGTGAGGGGGCCACAGATACGCAGTATTTT
CDR3aa: CASSHPGEGATDTQYF

d_gene: .
j_gene: TRBJ1-1
abundance: few
v_gene: TRBV10-3
CDR3nt: TGTGCCATCAGTGAGTCGGGCGAGGGGAACACTGAAGCTTTCTTT
CDR3aa: CAISESGEGNTEAFF

d_gene: .
j_gene: TRBJ1-6
abundance: .
v_gene: TRBV7-6
CDR3nt: TGTGCCAGCAGCCCACAGGGAAACAATTCACCCCTCCACTTT
CDR3aa: CASSPQGNNSPLHF

d_gene: .
j_gene: TRBJ2-1
abundance: .
v_gene: TRBV25-1
CDR3nt: TGTGCCAGCAGTGACTCCGGGACACCCTACAATGAGCAGTTCTTC
CDR3aa: CASSDSGTPYNEQFF

d_gene: TRBD1
j_gene: TRBJ2-7
abundance: few
v_gene: TRBV12-5
CDR3nt: TGTGCTAGTAGACAGGGGGGTATCTACGAGCAGTACTTC
CDR3aa: CASRQGGIYEQYF

d_gene: .
j_gene: TRBJ2-2
abundance: .
v_gene: TRBV6-2/TRBV6-3
CDR3nt: TGTGCCAGCAGACCCGGACGGACCACCGGGGAGCTGTTTTTT
CDR3aa: CASRPGRTTGELFF

d_gene: .
j_gene: TRBJ1-2
abundance: .
v_gene: TRBV4-2
CDR3nt: TGTGCCAGCAGCCAAGAATCTGCAGACTGGGCGGTTGCTAACTATGGCTACACCTTC
CDR3aa: CASSQESADWAVANYGYTF

d_gene: .
j_gene: TRBJ2-1
abundance: few
v_gene: TRBV7-9
CDR3nt: TGTGCCAGCAGCTTAGCGGTCCAGCGGGTTACCAATGAGCAGTTCTTC
CDR3aa: CASSLAVQRVTNEQFF

d_gene: .
j_gene: TRBJ1-5
abundance: .
v_gene: TRBV4-1
CDR3nt: TGCGCCAGCAGCCAAGTGGAAGGATCTTATCAGCCCCAGCATTTT
CDR3aa: CASSQVEGSYQPQHF

d_gene: .
j_gene: TRBJ2-1
abundance: .
v_gene: TRBV7-6
CDR3nt: TGTGCCAACATCAAGGGACACGCGCAGTTCTTC
CDR3aa: CANIKGHAQFF

d_gene: .
j_gene: TRBJ2-4
abundance: few
v_gene: TRBV7-2
CDR3nt: TGTGCCAGCAGCTTAGCCCGCATTATGGAGGGAACCAAAAACATTCAGTACTTC
CDR3aa: CASSLARIMEGTKNIQYF

d_gene: .
j_gene: TRBJ1-2
abundance: .
v_gene: TRBV6-1
CDR3nt: TGTGCCAGCAGCTTCGAGGCCATATTGGACTATGGCTACACCTTC
CDR3aa: CASSFEAILDYGYTF

d_gene: TRBD1
j_gene: TRBJ1-5
abundance: many
v_gene: TRBV19
CDR3nt: TGTGCCAGTAGTCCTACCCCCTATCAGGGGGCGTTTCGGTTCGGTCAGCCCCAGCATTTT
CDR3aa: CASSPTPYQGAFRFGQPQHF

d_gene: TRBD1
j_gene: TRBJ1-2
abundance: .
v_gene: TRBV7-9
CDR3nt: TGTGCCAGCAGCCGGACCGGGACAGCTCTCTATGACGGCTACACCTTC
CDR3aa: CASSRTGTALYDGYTF

d_gene: .
j_gene: TRBJ1-1
abundance: .
v_gene: TRBV19
CDR3nt: TGTGCCACCTGTACGGGGGGAACTGAAGCTTTCTTT
CDR3aa: CATCTGGTEAFF

d_gene: .
j_gene: TRBJ2-3
abundance: .
v_gene: TRBV27
CDR3nt: TGTGCCAGCAGTTCTGGGACGTCCCTCAGCACAGATACGCAGTATTTT
CDR3aa: CASSSGTSLSTDTQYF